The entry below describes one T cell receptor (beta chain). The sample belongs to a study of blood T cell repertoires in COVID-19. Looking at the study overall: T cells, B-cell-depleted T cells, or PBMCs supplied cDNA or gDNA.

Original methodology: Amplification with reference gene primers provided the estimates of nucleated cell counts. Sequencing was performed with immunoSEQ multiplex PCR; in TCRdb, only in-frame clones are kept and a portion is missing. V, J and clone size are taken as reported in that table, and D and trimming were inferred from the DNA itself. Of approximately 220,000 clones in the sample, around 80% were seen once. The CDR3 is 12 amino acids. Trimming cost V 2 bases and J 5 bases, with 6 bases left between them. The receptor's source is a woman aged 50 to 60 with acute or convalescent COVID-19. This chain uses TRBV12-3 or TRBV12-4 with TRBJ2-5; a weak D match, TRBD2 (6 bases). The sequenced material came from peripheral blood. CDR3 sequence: CASSLREETQYF. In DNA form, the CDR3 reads TGTGCCAGCAGTTTACGGGAGGAGACCCAGTACTTC.